The clone carrying this T cell receptor (beta chain) was seen a handful of times. CDR3 length: 16 amino acids. V gave up 5 bases and J gave up 8 bases; unmatched junction bases: 9. Germline V gene data show CDR1 as MNHNY and CDR2 as SVGAGI (reference sequence). The entry originates in a study of human T cells and chemical hapten exposure. TCRdb recomputed calls from the RACE reads with MiXCR, one row per CDR3 protein. The top ten hold less than 6.5% of the sample, which has tens of thousands of distinct CDR3 sequences, about 10% seen once. Indicated time point: patch test 2, 6 weeks after DPC sensitization. Treatment indicated: therapeutic diphenylcyclopropenone sensitization with weekly scalp DPC.

This sequence joins TRBV6-6 and TRBJ2-3, with 14 bases fitting TRBD2. This TCR was recovered from a woman aged 45-59 years with alopecia areata. Some clones in this sample may be carry-over from other donors' samples. Material: whole blood, obtained in connection with sensitization to the hapten diphenylcyclopropenone (DPC). This CDR3 is CASSPQGLAGEGTQYF. For the CDR3, the DNA is TGTGCCAGCAGTCCCCAGGGACTAGCGGGGGAGGGTACGCAGTATTTT.